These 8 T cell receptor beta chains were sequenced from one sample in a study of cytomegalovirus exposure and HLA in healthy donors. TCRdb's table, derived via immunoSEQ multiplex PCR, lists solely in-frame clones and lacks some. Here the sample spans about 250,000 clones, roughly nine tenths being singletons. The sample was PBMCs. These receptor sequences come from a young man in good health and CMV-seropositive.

CDR3 in amino acids: CASSGGATGGYTF. The CDR3 nucleotides are TGTGCCAGCAGTGGCGGGGCGACGGGGGGCTACACCTTC. V usage is TRBV6-1 and J usage is TRBJ1-2, with D possibly matching TRBD1 (5 bases). The CDR3 length is 13 residues. V lost 4 bases and J lost 8, with 14 bases in between. Germline V gives CDR1 MNHNS, CDR2 SASEGT.

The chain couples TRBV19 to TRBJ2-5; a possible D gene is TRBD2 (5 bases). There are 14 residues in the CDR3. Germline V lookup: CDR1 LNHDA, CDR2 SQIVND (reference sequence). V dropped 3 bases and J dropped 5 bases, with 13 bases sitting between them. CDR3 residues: CASSIALPGETQYF. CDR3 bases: TGTGCCAGTAGTATTGCCCTCCCGGGGGAGACCCAGTACTTC.

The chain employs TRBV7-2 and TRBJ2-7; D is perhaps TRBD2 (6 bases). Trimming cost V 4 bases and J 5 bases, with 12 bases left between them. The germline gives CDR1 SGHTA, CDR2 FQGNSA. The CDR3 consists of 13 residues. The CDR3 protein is CASSSTSIHEQYF. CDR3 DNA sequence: TGTGCCAGCAGCTCGACTAGTATCCACGAGCAGTACTTC.

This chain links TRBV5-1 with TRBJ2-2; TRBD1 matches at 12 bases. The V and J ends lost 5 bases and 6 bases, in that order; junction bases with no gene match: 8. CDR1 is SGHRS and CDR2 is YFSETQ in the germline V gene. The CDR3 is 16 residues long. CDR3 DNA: TGCGCCAGCAGAACCCTGGGACAGGGGGCGTCCGGGGAGCTGTTTTTT. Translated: CASRTLGQGASGELFF.

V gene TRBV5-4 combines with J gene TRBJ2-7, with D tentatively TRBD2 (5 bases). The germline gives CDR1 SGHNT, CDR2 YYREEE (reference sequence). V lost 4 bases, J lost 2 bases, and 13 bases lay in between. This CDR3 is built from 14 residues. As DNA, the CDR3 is TGTGCCAGCAGCGCGGCGACGGGGACCTACGAGCAGTACTTC. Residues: CASSAATGTYEQYF. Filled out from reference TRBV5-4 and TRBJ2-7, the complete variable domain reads ETGVTQSPTHLIKTRGQQVTLRCSSQSGHNTVSWYQQALGQGPQFIFQYYREEENGRGNFPPRFSGLQFPNYSSELNVNALELDDSALYLCASSAATGTYEQYFGPGTRLTVT.

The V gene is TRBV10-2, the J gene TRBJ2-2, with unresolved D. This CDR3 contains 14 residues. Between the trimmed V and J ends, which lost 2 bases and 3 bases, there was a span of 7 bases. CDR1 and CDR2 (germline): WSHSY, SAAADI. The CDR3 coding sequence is TGCGCCAGCAGTGAGCCGGTCTACACCGGGGAGCTGTTTTTT. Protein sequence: CASSEPVYTGELFF.

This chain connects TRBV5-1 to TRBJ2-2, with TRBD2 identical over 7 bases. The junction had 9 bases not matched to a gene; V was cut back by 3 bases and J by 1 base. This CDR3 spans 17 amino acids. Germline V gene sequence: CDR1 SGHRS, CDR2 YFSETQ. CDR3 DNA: TGCGCCAGCAGCTCGGGCCCGAGGGAGGGGAACACCGGGGAGCTGTTTTTT. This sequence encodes CASSSGPREGNTGELFF.

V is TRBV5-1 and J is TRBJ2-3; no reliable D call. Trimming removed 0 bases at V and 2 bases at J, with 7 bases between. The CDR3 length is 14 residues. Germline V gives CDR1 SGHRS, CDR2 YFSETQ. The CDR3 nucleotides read TGCGCCAGCAGCTTGGAGGCGAACACAGATACGCAGTATTTT. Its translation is CASSLEANTDTQYF.